This T cell receptor (beta chain) was identified during a study of glioma-infiltrating T cells. Amplification of TCR alpha and beta CDR3 regions from RNA used iRepertoire nested multiplex PCR. TCRdb independently ran MiXCR on the multiplex PCR reads; one entry per CDR3 protein. The sample contains about 140,000 distinct CDR3 sequences, about 39% of which appear only once. This clonotype was counted at least ten times. The antigen remains unidentified. General observations from the study: Tissue and blood shared very few CDR3 sequences.

The CDR3 runs to 19 residues. Trimming removed 2 bases from V and 0 bases from J, with 21 bases in between. Germline V gene data show CDR1 as SGHVS and CDR2 as FNYEAQ. The gene calls are TRBV7-6 and TRBJ2-3; D is tentatively TRBD1 or TRBD2 (5 bases each). Input material: glioma tissue, nonneoplastic brain tissue, or PBMCs (not recorded which). This receptor was taken from a human donor with low-grade glioma or glioblastoma, undergoing nonglioma brain surgery, or in good health (not recorded which). The chain's CDR3 is CASSLFAGTEAASTDTQYF. The CDR3 nucleotides are TGTGCCAGCAGCTTATTCGCAGGGACGGAAGCGGCTAGCACAGATACGCAGTATTTT.